The present TCR beta chain was sequenced within a study of cytomegalovirus exposure and HLA in healthy donors. About the study: Assignment to the Caucasian-associated ancestry cluster applied to around 82% of the approximately 370 genotyped donors.

General study points: Trimming of TCR beta V- and J-genes showed a link, identified in a later analysis, to a missense DCLRE1C variant. The only immune exposure information that was available was CMV serostatus. Among the sequence variants, a highly shared cluster was likely an artifact of sequencing.

In germline, CDR1 is SGHTS, CDR2 YDEGEE. This CDR3 is built from 17 residues. Trimming left V 7 bases short and J 0 bases short, with 17 bases between. Comments on this clone: Its antigen is unknown.

The PCR had 60 Vbeta and 13 Jbeta primers. Method: immunoSEQ multiplex PCR; TCRdb's copy keeps in-frame clones and lacks some. The sample yields under 150,000 clones, around 70% seen once. The chain is built from TRBV5-8 and TRBJ2-6; D remains ambiguous. This clonotype was sampled from a woman aged 55-69 years in good health and CMV-seropositive. The source material was PBMCs. DNA of the CDR3: TGTGCCAGCTCTCGCCCATCCTTCGGCTCTGGGGCCAACGTCCTGACTTTC. Amino acid sequence: CASSRPSFGSGANVLTF.